A single sample gave rise to the 29 T cell receptor beta chains below, sequenced in a study of a mutant IDH1 vaccine in newly diagnosed glioma. Data came from immunoSEQ multiplex PCR; TCRdb stores just in-frame clones and leaves some out. The top ten hold approximately 4.3% of the sample, which has around 50,000 clones, roughly 84% seen once. Their antigens are not known. Stated time point: week 35, safety follow-up. Doses comprised 300 ug of mutant IDH1 20-mer peptide each, plus topical imiquimod. Sequencing was performed on PBMCs, taken from a glioma patient whose treatment included an IDH1 peptide vaccine. The receptors shown here come from a young woman with glioma.

The rearrangement joins TRBV5-5 to TRBJ2-3; tentatively, D is TRBD2 (6 bases). The V gene lost 1 base and the J gene lost 6 bases, with 21 bases spanning the gap. Germline CDR1 SGHKS, CDR2 YYEKEE (reference sequence). The CDR3 consists of 17 residues. The CDR3 loop is CASSLSLPLAWEDTQYF. Here the CDR3 DNA reads TGTGCCAGCAGCTTGTCCCTCCCGCTAGCGTGGGAGGATACGCAGTATTTT.

The chain joins TRBV5-6 to TRBJ2-3; the D gene is possibly TRBD1 (6 bases). The CDR3 covers 17 residues. Trimming cost V 0 bases and J 2 bases, with 16 bases left between them. Germline-derived CDR1 and CDR2 are SGHDT and YYEEEE. The CDR3 here is CASSLVGGRGFTDTQYF. CDR3 bases: TGTGCCAGCAGCTTGGTAGGGGGAAGAGGGTTCACAGATACGCAGTATTTT.

The chain employs TRBV6-5 and TRBJ2-1; D remains ambiguous. V dropped 2 bases and J dropped 6 bases, with 8 bases sitting between them. CDR1 and CDR2 from the germline V gene are MNHEY and SVGAGI. The CDR3 is 13 amino acids. CDR3 region: CASSYRSANEQFF. CDR3 DNA: TGTGCCAGCAGTTACCGGAGCGCCAATGAGCAGTTCTTC.

The chain has TRBV5-1 and TRBJ2-3; 11 bases agree with TRBD2. The ends lost 0 bases at V and 0 bases at J; junction bases unmatched: 6. This CDR3 is built from 18 residues. The V gene's germline CDR1 is SGHRS and CDR2 YFSETQ. The CDR3 loop reads CASSLARGLAVSTDTQYF. The CDR3 bases are TGCGCCAGCAGCTTGGCCAGGGGACTAGCGGTGAGCACAGATACGCAGTATTTT. Combining the CDR3 with reference TRBV5-1 and TRBJ2-3 gives the whole variable domain KAGVTQTPRYLIKTRGQQVTLSCSPISGHRSVSWYQQTPGQGLQFLFEYFSETQRNKGNFPGRFSGRQFSNSRSEMNVSTLELGDSALYLCASSLARGLAVSTDTQYFGPGTRLTVL.

The V gene is TRBV7-2, the J gene TRBJ1-6; D remains ambiguous. Germline V gene lookup returns CDR1 SGHTA and CDR2 FQGNSA. This CDR3 has 14 amino acids. V lost 1 base and J 8 bases, leaving 9 bases between the germline ends. CDR3 residues: CASSLGGSYSPLHF. In nucleotides, the CDR3 is TGTGCCAGCAGCTTAGGCGGGAGCTATTCACCCCTCCACTTT.

The chain joins TRBV5-4 to TRBJ1-2, with D unresolved. CDR1 and CDR2 (germline): SGHNT, YYREEE (reference sequence). CDR3 length: 12 residues. Trimming removed 0 bases from V and 4 bases from J, with 4 bases in between. This chain's CDR3 is CASSLESYGYTF. The CDR3 coding sequence is TGTGCCAGCAGCTTGGAAAGCTATGGCTACACCTTC.

V is TRBV5-1 and J is TRBJ1-1; TRBD1 might be the D (5 bases). CDR3 length equals 16 residues. Germline CDR1 SGHRS, CDR2 YFSETQ. The germline V and J ends were trimmed by 4 bases and 1 base, with 17 bases remaining between them. CDR3 nucleotide sequence: TGCGCCAGCAGCCCTACCCTTAGACAGAGGAACACTGAAGCTTTCTTT. Encoded protein: CASSPTLRQRNTEAFF.

The chain has TRBV7-6 and TRBJ1-6, with D uncertain. Trimming pared 0 bases from V and 9 bases from J, leaving 6 bases between. Germline V gives CDR1 SGHVS, CDR2 FNYEAQ. The CDR3 contains 13 residues. The CDR3 coding sequence is TGTGCCAGCAGCTTAGCGCCGGGTTCACCCCTCCACTTT. Residues: CASSLAPGSPLHF.

The rearrangement links TRBV7-9 to TRBJ1-2; D ambiguous. Germline CDR1 and CDR2: SEHNR and FQNEAQ (reference sequence). Trimming took off 1 base at V and 8 bases at J, with 11 bases between the two ends. The CDR3 has 13 residues. The DNA of the CDR3 is TGTGCCAGCAGCTTAGATCCCCATCCGGGCTACACCTTC. Translated: CASSLDPHPGYTF.

The rearrangement links TRBV19 to TRBJ1-5; possibly TRBD1 for D (6 bases). V was pared by 3 bases and J by 5 bases, with 14 bases between. The CDR3 sequence is 15 residues long. CDR1 and CDR2 (germline): LNHDA, SQIVND (reference sequence). The CDR3 bases are TGTGCCAGTAGTATGTCCGGGGGCCCGGATCAGCCCCAGCATTTT. It codes for CASSMSGGPDQPQHF.

This rearrangement joins TRBV4-1 to TRBJ2-3; possibly TRBD2 for D (6 bases). The CDR3 spans 16 residues. Trimming removed 0 bases from V and 2 bases from J, with 12 bases in between. Germline V CDR1 and CDR2: MGHRA, YSYEKL. CDR3 DNA sequence: TGCGCCAGCAGCCAAGAGGGGCGGGGTGTCACAGATACGCAGTATTTT. Protein: CASSQEGRGVTDTQYF.

The chain employs TRBV10-1 and TRBJ1-4; no clear D gene. This CDR3 spans 16 amino acids. V lost 4 bases and J lost 7, with 19 bases in between. Germline lookup yields CDR1 WNHNN and CDR2 SYGVQD (reference sequence). The CDR3 region is CASSVGLGGIGEKLFF. The CDR3 bases are TGCGCCAGCAGTGTCGGACTTGGAGGTATCGGTGAAAAACTGTTTTTT.

The chain links TRBV6-1 to TRBJ1-2; TRBD1 aligns across 8 bases. The germline V gene has CDR1 MNHNS and CDR2 SASEGT. Trimming removed 7 bases from V and 3 bases from J; junction bases left unmatched: 1. The CDR3 sequence is 12 residues long. The CDR3 nucleotides are TGTGCCAGCACGACAGGGGACTATGGCTACACCTTC. Translated: CASTTGDYGYTF.

The table lists this clone with a few counts. This chain links TRBV4-1 with TRBJ1-1; possible D gene TRBD1, 6 bases. Trimming shortened V by 6 bases and J by 1 base, and 12 bases separated the two germline ends. Per the germline V gene, CDR1 is MGHRA and CDR2 is YSYEKL. The CDR3 spans 14 residues. CDR3 loop: CASRSGTPNTEAFF. The CDR3 DNA is TGCGCCAGCAGATCCGGGACACCGAACACTGAAGCTTTCTTT.

The V call is TRBV6-6, the J call TRBJ2-5, with D tentatively TRBD1 (6 bases). In germline, CDR1 is MNHNY, CDR2 SVGAGI (reference sequence). The CDR3 runs to 14 residues. V lost 7 bases to trimming and J lost 5 bases, with 17 bases between them. The CDR3 DNA follows: TGTGCCAGCACAAACAGGGAAAAGTTTGAGACCCAGTACTTC. It is translated as CASTNREKFETQYF.

The rearrangement joins TRBV5-1 to TRBJ1-2; 7 bases are a match to TRBD1. Germline V gene data show CDR1 as SGHRS and CDR2 as YFSETQ. Losses at the gene ends were 4 bases for V and 7 bases for J; bases not matched to a gene: 16. The CDR3 loop spans 16 amino acids. CDR3 region: CASSPNPLRGLGGYTF. As DNA, the CDR3 is TGCGCCAGCAGCCCGAACCCTCTAAGGGGGCTGGGTGGCTACACCTTC.

The chain joins TRBV19 to TRBJ2-2; 12 bases map to TRBD2. The CDR3 contains 16 residues. Unmatched junction bases numbered 5, after V lost 5 bases and J lost 4 bases. Germline CDR1 LNHDA, CDR2 SQIVND (reference sequence). The CDR3, as DNA: TGTGCCAGTAGTCCTTGGACTAGCGGGGCCACCGGGGAGCTGTTTTTT. Protein sequence: CASSPWTSGATGELFF.

This chain uses TRBV7-6 with TRBJ2-7; TRBD1 aligns across 7 bases. CDR3 size: 17 residues. Germline lookup yields CDR1 SGHVS and CDR2 FNYEAQ. Germline trimming cut 5 bases from V and 0 bases from J; bases unmatched to any gene: 13. The CDR3 nucleotides are TGTGCCAGCAGCCGATACTCAGGGGGTGGTAGCTCCTACGAGCAGTACTTC. The encoded protein is CASSRYSGGGSSYEQYF.

The gene calls are TRBV5-4 and TRBJ2-3; 8 bases fit TRBD2. Trimming cost V 4 bases and J 5 bases; bases outside gene matches: 15. The germline V gene has CDR1 SGHNT and CDR2 YYREEE (reference sequence). This CDR3 region has 17 residues. The CDR3 DNA is TGTGCCAGCAGCGGAGCCCCTGCCGGGAGGGTTGGAGATACGCAGTATTTT. This gives the protein CASSGAPAGRVGDTQYF.

The rearrangement links TRBV7-9 to TRBJ1-1; TRBD1 matches at 7 bases. Germline assignment: CDR1 SEHNR and CDR2 FQNEAQ (reference sequence). V lost 5 bases, J lost 3 bases, and 9 bases stayed unmatched. CDR3 length: 15 amino acids. CDR3 sequence: CASSPAGGRDTEAFF. The DNA for the CDR3 is TGTGCCAGCAGCCCCGCAGGGGGACGCGACACTGAAGCTTTCTTT.

The V call is TRBV5-1, the J call TRBJ2-7, with 7 bases identical to TRBD1. Trimming removed 5 bases from V and 4 bases from J; junction bases left unmatched: 6. This CDR3 has 13 residues. Germline V gives CDR1 SGHRS, CDR2 YFSETQ. The CDR3 DNA reads TGCGCCAGCAGTTATGACAGGGTGTACGAGCAGTACTTC. Protein: CASSYDRVYEQYF. The full variable domain, in which reference TRBV5-1 and TRBJ2-7 provide the parts outside the CDR3, is KAGVTQTPRYLIKTRGQQVTLSCSPISGHRSVSWYQQTPGQGLQFLFEYFSETQRNKGNFPGRFSGRQFSNSRSEMNVSTLELGDSALYLCASSYDRVYEQYFGPGTRLTVT.

The chain couples TRBV13 to TRBJ2-7; no definite D call. Germline values: CDR1 PRHDT, CDR2 FYEKMQ (reference sequence). The length of the CDR3 is 12 residues. V lost 6 bases to trimming and J lost 6 bases, with 12 bases between them. CDR3 loop: CASSSFSAEQYF. As DNA, the CDR3 is TGTGCCAGCAGTAGCTTTTCGGCCGAGCAGTACTTC.

The chain uses TRBV6-1 and TRBJ1-2, with D unresolved. Looked up from germline, CDR1 is MNHNS and CDR2 is SASEGT. The CDR3 runs 12 residues. The V and J ends lost 10 bases and 4 bases respectively, with 13 bases between them. Written as DNA, the CDR3 is TGTGCCATCGGCCAGGAAGTCTATGGCTACACCTTC. This gives the protein CAIGQEVYGYTF.

The chain combines TRBV6-5 with TRBJ2-7; TRBD2 agrees at 7 bases. CDR3 length equals 15 residues. V lost 6 bases, J lost 2 bases, and 10 bases stayed unmatched. Germline CDR1 reads MNHEY; CDR2 reads SVGAGI. CDR3 in DNA: TGTGCCAGCAGGTGGTCCTCTCGGGGGGCCTACGAGCAGTACTTC. It is translated as CASRWSSRGAYEQYF.

The gene calls are TRBV6-6 and TRBJ2-1; 10 nucleotides match TRBD1. J gave up 6 bases and V 5 bases, and 7 bases lay outside the gene matches. CDR3 size: 15 residues. Per germline, CDR1 MNHNY and CDR2 SVGAGI (reference sequence). The CDR3 DNA is TGTGCCAGCAGTCCCGGGACAGGGGCCTTCAATGAGCAGTTCTTC. It codes for CASSPGTGAFNEQFF.

Concerning this clone: Different DNA sequences within this sample yield the same CDR3. The chain couples TRBV25-1 to TRBJ1-2; no clear D gene. The germline V and J ends were trimmed by 4 bases and 4 bases, with 7 bases remaining between them. The germline V gene encodes CDR1 MGHDK and CDR2 SYGVNS. The CDR3 is made up of 12 amino acids. CDR3 DNA sequence: TGTGCCAGCAGTGCGTCCTTCTATGGCTACACCTTC. Translated, it gives CASSASFYGYTF.

The gene calls are TRBV28 and TRBJ1-2; no clear D gene. CDR3 length equals 13 residues. Trimming took off 5 bases at V and 8 bases at J, with 15 bases between the two ends. In germline, CDR1 is MDHEN, CDR2 SYDVKM. The CDR3 loop reads CASSTDVTGGYTF. CDR3 bases: TGTGCCAGCAGTACGGACGTTACCGGGGGCTACACCTTC.

The V gene is TRBV7-9, the J gene TRBJ2-1; no clear D. The CDR3 is 11 residues long. Deletions cut 3 bases from V and 6 bases from J, with 3 bases between. Germline CDR1 reads SEHNR; CDR2 reads FQNEAQ (reference sequence). CDR3: CASSFLNEQFF. The CDR3 coding sequence is TGTGCCAGCAGCTTCCTCAATGAGCAGTTCTTC.

The CDR3 loop is CASSAGGGELFF. CDR3 nucleotides: TGTGCCAGCAGTGCGGGGGGCGGGGAGCTGTTTTTT. The genes are TRBV27 and TRBJ2-2, with 8 nucleotides matching TRBD2. V was clipped by 5 bases and J by 7 bases; unmatched bases: 0. The CDR3 sequence is 12 residues long. Germline values: CDR1 MNHEY, CDR2 SMNVEV (reference sequence).